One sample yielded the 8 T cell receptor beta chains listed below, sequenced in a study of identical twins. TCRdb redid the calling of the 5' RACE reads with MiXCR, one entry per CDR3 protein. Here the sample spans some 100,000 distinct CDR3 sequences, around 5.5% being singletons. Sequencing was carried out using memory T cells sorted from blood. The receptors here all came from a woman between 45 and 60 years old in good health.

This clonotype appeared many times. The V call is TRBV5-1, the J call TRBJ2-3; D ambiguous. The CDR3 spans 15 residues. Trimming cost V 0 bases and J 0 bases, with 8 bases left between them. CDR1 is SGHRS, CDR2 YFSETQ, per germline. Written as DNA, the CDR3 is TGCGCCAGCAGCTTGGAAATTTCTAGCACAGATACGCAGTATTTT. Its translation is CASSLEISSTDTQYF.

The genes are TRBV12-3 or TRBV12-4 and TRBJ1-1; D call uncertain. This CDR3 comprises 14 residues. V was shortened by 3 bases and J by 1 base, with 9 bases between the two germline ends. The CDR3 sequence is CASSFVRKNTEAFF. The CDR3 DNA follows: TGTGCCAGCAGTTTCGTTCGGAAGAACACTGAAGCTTTCTTT.

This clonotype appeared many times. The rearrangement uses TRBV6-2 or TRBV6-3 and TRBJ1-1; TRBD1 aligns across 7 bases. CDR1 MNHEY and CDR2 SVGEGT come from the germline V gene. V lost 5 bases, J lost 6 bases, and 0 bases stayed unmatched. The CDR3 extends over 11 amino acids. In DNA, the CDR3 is TGTGCCAGCAGTCAGGGGGCTGAAGCTTTCTTT. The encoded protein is CASSQGAEAFF.

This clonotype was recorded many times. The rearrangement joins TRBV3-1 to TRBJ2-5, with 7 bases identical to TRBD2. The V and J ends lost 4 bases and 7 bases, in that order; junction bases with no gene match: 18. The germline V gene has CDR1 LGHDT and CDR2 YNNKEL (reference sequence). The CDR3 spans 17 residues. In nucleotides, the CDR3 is TGTGCCAGCAGCCCGAACGTAGCGCGGGAGAAATATGGGACCCAGTACTTC. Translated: CASSPNVAREKYGTQYF.

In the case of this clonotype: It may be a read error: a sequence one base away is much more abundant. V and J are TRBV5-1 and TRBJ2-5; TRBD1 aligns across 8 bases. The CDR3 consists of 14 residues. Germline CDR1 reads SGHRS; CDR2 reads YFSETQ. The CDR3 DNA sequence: TGCGCCAGGAGCTTGGCAGGGGGCGACGAGACCCAGTACTTC. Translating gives CARSLAGGDETQYF.

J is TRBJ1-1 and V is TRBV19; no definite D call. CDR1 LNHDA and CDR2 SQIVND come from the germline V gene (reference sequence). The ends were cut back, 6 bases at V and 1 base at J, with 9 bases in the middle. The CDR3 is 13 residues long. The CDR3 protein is CASRGGWNTEAFF. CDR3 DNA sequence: TGTGCCAGTAGAGGTGGGTGGAACACTGAAGCTTTCTTT. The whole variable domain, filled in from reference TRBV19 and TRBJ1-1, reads DGGITQSPKYLFRKEGQNVTLSCEQNLNHDAMYWYRQDPGQGLRLIYYSQIVNDFQKGDIAEGYSVSREKKESFPLTVTSAQKNPTAFYLCASRGGWNTEAFFGQGTRLTVV.

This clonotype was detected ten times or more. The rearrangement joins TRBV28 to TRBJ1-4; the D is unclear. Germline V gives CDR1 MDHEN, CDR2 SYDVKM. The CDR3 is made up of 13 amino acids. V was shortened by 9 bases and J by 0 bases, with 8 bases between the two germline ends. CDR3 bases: TGTGCCAGTAGAGATTCAACTAATGAAAAACTGTTTTTT. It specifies CASRDSTNEKLFF.

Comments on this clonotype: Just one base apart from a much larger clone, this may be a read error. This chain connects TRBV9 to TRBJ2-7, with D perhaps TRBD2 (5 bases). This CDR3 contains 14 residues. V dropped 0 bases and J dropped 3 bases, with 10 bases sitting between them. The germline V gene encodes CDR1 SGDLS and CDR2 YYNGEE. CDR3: CASSVGGNNYEQYF. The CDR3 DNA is TGTGCCAGCAGCGTAGGAGGGAACAACTACGAGCAGTACTTC. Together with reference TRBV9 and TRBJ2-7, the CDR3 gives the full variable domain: DSGVTQTPKHLITATGQRVTLRCSPRSGDLSVYWYQQSLDQGLQFLIQYYNGEERAKGNILERFSAQQFPDLHSELNLSSLELGDSALYFCASSVGGNNYEQYFGPGTRLTVT.